A selection of T cell receptor beta chains follows, all from one sample in a study of CD8 T cells in ankylosing spondylitis. TCRdb ran MiXCR on the 5' RACE reads and lists one entry per CDR3 protein. The table has about 240,000 distinct CDR3 sequences, about 11% seen once. Sequencing input: blood, either unsorted or a sorted T cell fraction (not recorded which). These receptors all stem from a male donor with ankylosing spondylitis or in good health (not recorded which). Each CDR3 is given with its conserved first and last residue. D genes are given only for firm matches. Clone size is shown for a subset of rows, as once, few, many or a class of expanded clone.

d_call	clone_size	v_call	j_call	cdr3_nt	cdr3_aa
NA	NA	TRBV25-1	TRBJ2-3	TGTGCCAGCAGTGAATATGTAGATACGCAGTATTTT	CASSEYVDTQYF
NA	many	TRBV5-1	TRBJ2-2	TGCGCCAGCAGCCTAGACAGGACCGGGGAGCTGTTTTTT	CASSLDRTGELFF
NA	NA	TRBV30	TRBJ2-7	TGTGCCTGGAACTTGGACTCTTACGAGCAGTACTTC	CAWNLDSYEQYF
NA	many	TRBV12-3/TRBV12-4	TRBJ1-5	TGTGCCAGCAGCCTGAGGGTGCAATCCCCCCAGCATTTT	CASSLRVQSPQHF
NA	NA	TRBV18	TRBJ1-6	TGTGCCAGCTCACTCGGACAGCAAAATTCACCCCTCCACTTT	CASSLGQQNSPLHF
NA	many	TRBV11-2	TRBJ2-7	TGTGCCAGCAGCTTACAGGTACCCGCAGAGGAGTACTTC	CASSLQVPAEEYF
NA	many	TRBV5-1	TRBJ2-7	TGCGCCAGCAGCTTCTACAGGGCCGGCTCCTCCTACGAGCAGTACTTC	CASSFYRAGSSYEQYF
TRBD1	many	TRBV6-5	TRBJ2-7	TGTGCCAGCAGTTCTAGGGGACAGCCCTACGAGCAGTACTTC	CASSSRGQPYEQYF
TRBD2	many	TRBV5-1	TRBJ2-1	TGCGCCAGCAGCTTGAATAGCGGGAGTGAGAACAATGAGCAGTTCTTC	CASSLNSGSENNEQFF
NA	many	TRBV12-3/TRBV12-4	TRBJ1-1	TGTGCCAGCAGTTTCCCGGGACGTGTGGCTTTCTTT	CASSFPGRVAFF
NA	many	TRBV27	TRBJ2-5	TGTGCCAGCACGGAAGGTGGAACCCAGTACTTC	CASTEGGTQYF
NA	many	TRBV20-1	TRBJ1-1	TGCAGTGCCGATAGAGAGGGGAGTCAAGCTTTCTTT	CSADREGSQAFF
NA	many	TRBV15	TRBJ2-5	TGTGCCACCAGCAGCGATATTGGGGCTGCTTTCCAAGAGACCCAGTACTTC	CATSSDIGAAFQETQYF
NA	NA	TRBV6-5	TRBJ2-3	TGTGCCAGCAGTTATATGGCTAGCACAGATACGCAGTATTTT	CASSYMASTDTQYF
NA	NA	TRBV6-4	TRBJ2-2	TGTGCCAGCAGTGACGGCGGGGACACCGGGGAGCTGTTTTTT	CASSDGGDTGELFF
TRBD2	many	TRBV7-2	TRBJ2-3	TGTGCCAGCAGCTTGTTCGGGACTAGCGGGGGTGATACGCAGTATTTT	CASSLFGTSGGDTQYF
TRBD1	few	TRBV15	TRBJ2-7	TGTGCCACCAGCAGAGACTACGCCGGGACAGATATCTACGAGCAGTACTTC	CATSRDYAGTDIYEQYF
NA	few	TRBV12-5	TRBJ2-3	TGTGCTAGTGGTTTAGGCGGCACAGATACGCAGTATTTT	CASGLGGTDTQYF
TRBD2	NA	TRBV20-1	TRBJ2-1	TGCTGTGCTAGCAGGACTAGCGGGAGTTCTAATGAGCAGTTCTTC	CCASRTSGSSNEQFF
NA	many	TRBV20-1	TRBJ2-3	TGCAGTGCTAGAGAGGGACTGAACACAGATACGCAGTATTTT	CSAREGLNTDTQYF
NA	NA	TRBV3-1	TRBJ2-3	TGTGCCAGCAGCTCGAACTCCAGGGGTAGCACAGATACGCAGTATTTT	CASSSNSRGSTDTQYF
TRBD1	few	TRBV12-3/TRBV12-4	TRBJ1-5	TGTGCCAGCACCTCGTGGGACAGTAACTCTAGCAATCAGCCCCAGCATTTT	CASTSWDSNSSNQPQHF
TRBD2	NA	TRBV18	TRBJ2-3	TGTGCCAGCTCACCAAGGCTGGGGTCTAGCGGGGGGCCCGATACGCAGTATTTT	CASSPRLGSSGGPDTQYF
NA	few	TRBV6-6	TRBJ2-5	TGTGCCCCACCGACGGGAGTCGAGACCCAGTACTTC	CAPPTGVETQYF
NA	many	TRBV7-8	TRBJ2-3	TGTGCCAGCAGCTTAAGGTTTCGCACAGATACGCAGTATTTT	CASSLRFRTDTQYF
TRBD2	NA	TRBV7-8	TRBJ2-3	TGTGCCAGCAGCGACATACTAGCGAACTCCCAAGATACGCAGTATTTT	CASSDILANSQDTQYF
NA	many	TRBV6-5	TRBJ2-1	TGTGCCAGCAGTTCTGGACGGCAGCAGTTCTTC	CASSSGRQQFF
TRBD2	few	TRBV29-1	TRBJ2-7	TGCAGCGTTGTGGGACTAGCGGCTAACGAGCAGTACTTC	CSVVGLAANEQYF
NA	NA	TRBV19	TRBJ1-2	TGTGCCAGTAGTTACCCGAACTATGGTTACACCTTC	CASSYPNYGYTF
NA	many	TRBV15	TRBJ1-5	TGTGCCACCAGCAGAGATCCCGGGGACCCCTATCAGCCCCAGCATTTT	CATSRDPGDPYQPQHF
TRBD2	few	TRBV12-3/TRBV12-4	TRBJ2-1	TGTGCCAGCAGTCCCCTAACTAGCGGGAGATCAGATGAGCAGTTCTTC	CASSPLTSGRSDEQFF
NA	many	TRBV5-5	TRBJ2-5	TGTGCCAGCAGCTTTCTTCGGGTCGAGACCCAGTACTTC	CASSFLRVETQYF
NA	many	TRBV5-1	TRBJ2-3	TGCGCCAGCAGCTTAGGTCATACGCAGTATTTT	CASSLGHTQYF
NA	NA	TRBV2	TRBJ2-7	TGTGCTTGCCCGGTATCCTCCTACGAGCAGTACTTC	CACPVSSYEQYF
NA	many	TRBV3-1	TRBJ1-4	TGTGCCAGCAGCCACCCGGGTCCTACCGCAACTAATGAAAAACTGTTTTTT	CASSHPGPTATNEKLFF
NA	few	TRBV10-2	TRBJ2-5	TGCGCCAGCAGATTGGACTACTCGGAGACCCAGTACTTC	CASRLDYSETQYF
NA	NA	TRBV28	TRBJ1-2	TGTGCCAGCAGTTTATCGGGGTTTGGGGCCCCTCACGGGGGCTACACCTTC	CASSLSGFGAPHGGYTF
NA	many	TRBV12-3/TRBV12-4	TRBJ1-1	TGTGCCAGCAGTTTGCTGGCGAACACTGAAGCTTTCTTT	CASSLLANTEAFF
NA	many	TRBV5-1	TRBJ2-5	TGCGCCAGCAGCTTGGTAGGGAGCGGCGAGACCCAGTACTTC	CASSLVGSGETQYF
NA	few	TRBV6-1	TRBJ1-2	TGTGCCAGCAGTGAAGCTAGTCCTAACTATGGCTACACCTTC	CASSEASPNYGYTF
NA	NA	TRBV4-1	TRBJ2-2	TGCGCCAGCAGCCAAATAAACACCGGGGAGCTGTTTTTT	CASSQINTGELFF
TRBD1	many	TRBV20-1	TRBJ2-2	TGCAGTGCTAGGTCCAGGGGGCCGATGTTTTTT	CSARSRGPMFF
NA	many	TRBV20-1	TRBJ2-2	TGCAGTGCTAGATTACCGGGACAGAACACCGGGGAGCTGTTTTTT	CSARLPGQNTGELFF